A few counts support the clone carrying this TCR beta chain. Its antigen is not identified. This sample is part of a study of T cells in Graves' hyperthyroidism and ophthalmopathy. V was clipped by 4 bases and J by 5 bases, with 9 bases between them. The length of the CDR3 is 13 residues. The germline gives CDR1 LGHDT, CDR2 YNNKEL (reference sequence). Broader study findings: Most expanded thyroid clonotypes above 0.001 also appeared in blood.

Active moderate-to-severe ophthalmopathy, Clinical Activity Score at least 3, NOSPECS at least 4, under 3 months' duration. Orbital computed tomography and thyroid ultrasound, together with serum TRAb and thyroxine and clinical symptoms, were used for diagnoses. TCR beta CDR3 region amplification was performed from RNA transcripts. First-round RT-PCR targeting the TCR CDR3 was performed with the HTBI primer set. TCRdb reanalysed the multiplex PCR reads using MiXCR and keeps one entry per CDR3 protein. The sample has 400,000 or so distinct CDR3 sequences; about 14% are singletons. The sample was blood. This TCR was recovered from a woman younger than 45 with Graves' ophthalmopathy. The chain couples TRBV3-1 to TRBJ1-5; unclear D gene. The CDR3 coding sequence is TGTGCCAGCAGCCCTTACGGGGATCAGCCCCAGCATTTT. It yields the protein CASSPYGDQPQHF.